The sequence of this TCR beta chain was determined in a study of T cell responses to AZD1222 COVID-19 vaccine. The method was immunoSEQ multiplex PCR; TCRdb's version includes in-frame clones alone and lacks a portion of them. The sample has 60,000 or so clones, around 80% seen once. The source material was peripheral blood, sampled on day 0 of AZD1222 vaccination. The TCR comes from an adult in good health.

The CDR3 loop is CASSLSGSSYNEQFF. CDR3 nucleotide sequence: TGTGCCAGCAGTCTTAGCGGGAGCTCCTACAATGAGCAGTTCTTC. The chain is built from TRBV7-9 and TRBJ2-1; 9 positions agree with TRBD2. CDR1 and CDR2 (germline): SEHNR, FQNEAQ (reference sequence). The CDR3 extends over 15 amino acids. J gave up 0 bases and V 6 bases, and 3 bases lay outside the gene matches.